The 5 T cell receptor beta chains below come from one sample, sequenced in a study of cytomegalovirus exposure and HLA in healthy donors. The PCR employed 60 Vbeta primers together with 13 Jbeta primers. Measured with immunoSEQ multiplex PCR; TCRdb has only the in-frame clones, and not every one. This repertoire includes roughly 78,000 clones. The source material was PBMCs. These TCRs come from a boy between 5 and 17 years old in good health and CMV-seronegative.

The chain carries TRBV4-1 and TRBJ2-2; D might be TRBD1 (5 bases). The length of the CDR3 is 16 residues. V lost 6 bases, J lost 1 base, and 15 bases lay in between. Per germline, CDR1 MGHRA and CDR2 YSYEKL. CDR3 nucleotide sequence: TGCGCCAGCAGGGCTAGTTCAGGGTGGAACACCGGGGAGCTGTTTTTT. It encodes CASRASSGWNTGELFF.

This rearrangement joins TRBV14 to TRBJ1-1; D call uncertain. CDR1 SGHDN and CDR2 FVKESK come from the germline V gene. CDR3 length: 13 residues. V lost 1 base and J lost 4, with 7 bases in between. The CDR3 DNA reads TGTGCCAGCAGCCAAGTCGGGGTCACTGAAGCTTTCTTT. Translated, it gives CASSQVGVTEAFF.

The V gene is TRBV5-1, the J gene TRBJ2-1; 11 bases align to TRBD2. CDR3 length equals 15 residues. V shed 4 bases and J 5 bases; nucleotides not matched to a gene: 5. Germline V gene data show CDR1 as SGHRS and CDR2 as YFSETQ. The CDR3 DNA sequence: TGCGCCAGCAGCGCAGGGACTAGCGGCAACAATGAGCAGTTCTTC. It translates to CASSAGTSGNNEQFF.

The J gene is TRBJ2-7, the V gene TRBV5-1, with a tentative D call TRBD1 (5 bases). CDR1 is SGHRS and CDR2 is YFSETQ in the germline V gene. This CDR3 has 13 residues. The V gene lost 2 bases and the J gene lost 2 bases, with 8 bases spanning the gap. CDR3 protein: CASSFQGTYEQYF. CDR3 sequence (DNA): TGCGCCAGCAGCTTCCAGGGAACCTACGAGCAGTACTTC.

The gene calls are TRBV4-3 and TRBJ1-2, with D tentatively TRBD1 (5 bases). Trimming left V 0 bases short and J 7 bases short, with 12 bases between. In germline, CDR1 is LGHNA, CDR2 YSLEER. The CDR3 consists of 14 residues. The CDR3 DNA follows: TGCGCCAGCAGCCAAGAGAGCAGGGTAGGTGGCTACACCTTC. This encodes CASSQESRVGGYTF.